This T cell receptor (beta chain) was profiled in a study of T-cell reconstitution after alpha-beta-depleted transplantation in children. Overall study results and limits: Several patients had high TCRbeta diversity at day 60; it came from surviving recipient T cells and thymic progenitors. Counts and diversity of T cells one year after transplant came mostly from newly produced T cells. Reportedly, roughly two months post-transplant, alpha-beta T cells arose from several hundred expanded graft clones.

Germline CDR1 reads SGHNT; CDR2 reads YYREEE (reference sequence). V was pared by 2 bases and J by 6 bases, with 11 bases between. CDR3 length: 13 amino acids. This clonotype has a single count. Its target is unknown. A TCRbeta library incorporating unique molecular identifiers was prepared. TCRdb reprocessed the PCR reads via MiXCR and lists one record per CDR3 protein. The sample includes around 450,000 distinct CDR3 sequences, roughly 43% of them seen just once. Source: PBMCs, taken before TCRalphabeta/CD19-depleted stem cell transplant. The clonotype comes from a girl aged 2 to 9 with aplastic anemia, due to receive a stem cell transplant. The chain combines TRBV5-4 with TRBJ1-1; D gene ambiguous. CDR3 nucleotide sequence: TGTGCCAGCAGCTTAGCACGGGAGCCTGAAGCTTTCTTT. It codes for CASSLAREPEAFF.